This T cell receptor (beta chain) was identified during a study of blood T cell repertoires in COVID-19. The wider study: COVID-19 samples from acute and convalescent phases originated in the United States, Italy and Spain.

Original processing notes: Reference gene primer amplification gave nucleated cell count estimates. Assay used: immunoSEQ multiplex PCR; TCRdb lists only in-frame clones, some missing. V and J calls and clone size are as listed in that table; D and trimming were resolved from the DNA. The profile covers over 85,000 clones, with about 85% appearing a single time and more than 4.5% taken by the ten largest. This clone has only one observation. Trimming cost V 1 base and J 1 base; bases outside gene matches: 5. The germline V gene has CDR1 LGHDT and CDR2 YNNKEL (reference sequence). The CDR3 is 16 amino acids.

The source is a human donor in a cohort sampled during active COVID-19. J is TRBJ1-1 and V is TRBV3-1 (or the pseudogene TRBV3-2); 8 positions match TRBD1. The sequenced material came from peripheral blood. The CDR3 region has the DNA TGTGCCAGCAGCCAAGGCAGGACAGGGAGGAACACTGAAGCTTTCTTT. This gives the protein CASSQGRTGRNTEAFF.